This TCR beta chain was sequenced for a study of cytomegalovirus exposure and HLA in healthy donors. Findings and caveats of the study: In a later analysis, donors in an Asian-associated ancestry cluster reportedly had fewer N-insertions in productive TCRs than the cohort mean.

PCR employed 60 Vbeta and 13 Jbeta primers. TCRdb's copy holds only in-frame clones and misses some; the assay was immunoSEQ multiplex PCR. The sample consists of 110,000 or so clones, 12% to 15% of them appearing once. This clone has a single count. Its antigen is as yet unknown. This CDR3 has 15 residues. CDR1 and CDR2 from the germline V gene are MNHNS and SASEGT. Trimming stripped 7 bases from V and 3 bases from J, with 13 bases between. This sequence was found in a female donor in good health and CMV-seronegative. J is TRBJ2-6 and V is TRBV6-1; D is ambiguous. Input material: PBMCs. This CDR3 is CASTARDNGANVLTF. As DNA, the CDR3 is TGTGCCAGCACCGCTCGAGATAATGGGGCCAACGTCCTGACTTTC.